The TCR beta chain under discussion was sequenced for a study of blood T cells in healthy people across ages. Regarding the study as a whole: Diversity was estimated from one million T cells, and these estimates were considered underestimates.

The V segment lost 0 bases and the J segment 6 bases; nucleotides outside the gene matches: 6. This CDR3 has 16 residues. Per germline, CDR1 LNHNV and CDR2 YYDKDF (reference sequence). As for this clonotype: The antigen is not known.

Next came a second PCR, run for roughly 6 to 11 cycles, which used a sample-barcoded 5' primer along with a J-beta primer mix. TCRdb used MiXCR to reprocess the 5' RACE reads, holding one entry per CDR3 protein. The sample has about 700,000 distinct CDR3 sequences, 32% seen once. The clonotype originates from a woman aged 80 or over in good health. Sample: blood. J is TRBJ2-1 and V is TRBV15, with 9 bases identical to TRBD1. The chain's CDR3 is CATSRDSQQGANEQFF. The CDR3 nucleotides read TGTGCCACCAGCAGAGATAGCCAACAGGGGGCCAATGAGCAGTTCTTC.